The T cell receptor beta chain under discussion was sequenced for a study of OX40 agonist ivuxolimab in advanced cancers. The V end lost 4 bases, the J end lost 2 bases, and 14 bases lay between the germline ends. Germline loops: CDR1 SGHDN, CDR2 FVKESK. The CDR3 covers 15 residues. The table came from immunoSEQ multiplex PCR; TCRdb's copy has only in-frame clones and leaves some out. The table includes around 86,000 clones, roughly 90% detected once. This clonotype was sampled from an adult with an advanced solid tumor such as melanoma, head and neck, liver or kidney cancer. This specimen consisted of CD4+ or CD8+ T cells sorted from blood, obtained in a trial of the OX40 agonist ivuxolimab. This chain uses TRBV14 with TRBJ1-2; perhaps TRBD1 as D (5 bases). The CDR3 protein is CASSPTFGGNYGYTF. CDR3 DNA sequence: TGTGCCAGCAGCCCGACTTTTGGGGGAAACTATGGCTACACCTTC.